This paragraph covers one T cell receptor (beta chain) sequence. Its target is not known. The data are from a study of CD8 T cells in ankylosing spondylitis. Findings and limits, study-wide: CD8+ disease-linked clones were present at relatively low frequencies in blood. The study looked at matched synovial fluid samples from ankylosing spondylitis patients. Disease-linked clones were reported to be significantly enriched there. Previously reported in reactive arthritis synovial fluid and blood were some of the motif variants. Blood of patients with ankylosing spondylitis appeared to be characterized by a TCR beta motif of fewer than 10 highly homologous variants.

Libraries of TCR beta came from quantitative 5'-RACE with molecular barcodes. Each CDR3 protein gets one entry after TCRdb re-called the 5' RACE reads with MiXCR. The sample consists of fewer than 400,000 distinct CDR3 sequences, about 20% of them appearing once. This CDR3 spans 15 amino acids. V lost 3 bases, J lost 0 bases, and 9 bases lay in between. The TCR sequence derives from a male donor with ankylosing spondylitis. This chain links TRBV12-3 or TRBV12-4 with TRBJ2-1; possibly TRBD1 or TRBD2 for D (5 bases each). Sequencing was performed on blood, either unsorted or a sorted T cell fraction (not recorded which). Here the CDR3 DNA reads TGTGCCAGCAGTTTCCGGGACGACTCCTACAATGAGCAGTTCTTC. This codes for CASSFRDDSYNEQFF.